The text below deals with one TCR beta chain. The antigen remains unidentified. This sample is drawn from a study of graft-versus-host responses after intestinal transplantation. Turning to the study itself: Multivisceral, liver-intestinal, or isolated intestinal transplants were received by the recipients. For approximately three years after anti-thymocyte globulin induction, all recipients took tacrolimus and steroids. Study outcomes and limitations: Among recipient marrow samples, GvH clones were found; some appeared first in ileum or blood. Early post-transplant falls in HvG clones accompanied the peak levels of circulating GvH clones.

Produced via immunoSEQ multiplex PCR; TCRdb's table is partial and in-frame only. The sample yields over 80,000 clones, approximately 85% seen once. Germline V gives CDR1 SGHTS, CDR2 YDEGEE. This CDR3 is built from 13 residues. The V gene lost 5 bases and the J gene lost 10 bases, with 15 bases spanning the gap. J is TRBJ2-2 and V is TRBV5-8, with TRBD1 as a possible D gene (5 bases). This TCR derives from a human patient who received an intestinal transplant, so some T cells may come from the graft donor. Sequenced here: PBMCs, sampled 255 days after intestinal transplant. The CDR3 loop is CASRQVQREELFF. In DNA, the CDR3 is TGTGCCAGCAGACAGGTCCAGCGCGAGGAGCTGTTTTTT.